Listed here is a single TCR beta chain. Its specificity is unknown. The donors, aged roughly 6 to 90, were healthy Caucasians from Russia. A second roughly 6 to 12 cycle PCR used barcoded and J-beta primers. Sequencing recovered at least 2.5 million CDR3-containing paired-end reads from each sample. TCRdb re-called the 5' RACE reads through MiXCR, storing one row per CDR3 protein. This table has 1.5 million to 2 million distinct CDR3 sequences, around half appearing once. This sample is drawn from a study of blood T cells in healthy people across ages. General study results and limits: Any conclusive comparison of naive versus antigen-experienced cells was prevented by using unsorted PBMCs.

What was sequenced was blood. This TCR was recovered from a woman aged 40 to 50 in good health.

DNA of the CDR3: TGTGCCACCCAGATGGACAGGGGAGCCTACAATGAGCAGTTCTTC. It specifies CATQMDRGAYNEQFF. The V gene is TRBV27, the J gene TRBJ2-1, with 9 bases lining up with TRBD1. The CDR3 has 15 amino acids. Trimming at V came to 10 bases and at J to 2 bases, leaving 9 bases not matched to a gene. The germline V gene has CDR1 MNHEY and CDR2 SMNVEV (reference sequence).